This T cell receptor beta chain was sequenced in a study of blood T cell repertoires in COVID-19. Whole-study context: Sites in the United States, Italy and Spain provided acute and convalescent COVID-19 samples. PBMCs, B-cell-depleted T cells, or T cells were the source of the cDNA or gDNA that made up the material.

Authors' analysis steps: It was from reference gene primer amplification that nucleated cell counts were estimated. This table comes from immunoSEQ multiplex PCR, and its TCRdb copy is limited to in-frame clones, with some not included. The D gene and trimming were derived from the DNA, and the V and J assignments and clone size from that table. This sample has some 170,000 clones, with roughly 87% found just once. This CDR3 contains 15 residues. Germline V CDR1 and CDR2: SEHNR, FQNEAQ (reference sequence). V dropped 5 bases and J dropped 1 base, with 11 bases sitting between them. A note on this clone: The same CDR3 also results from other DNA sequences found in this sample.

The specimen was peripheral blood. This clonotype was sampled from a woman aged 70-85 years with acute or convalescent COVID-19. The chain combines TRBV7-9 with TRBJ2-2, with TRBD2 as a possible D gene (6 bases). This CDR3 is CASSPLGGNTGELFF. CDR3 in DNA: TGTGCCAGCAGCCCCCTGGGGGGGAACACCGGGGAGCTGTTTTTT. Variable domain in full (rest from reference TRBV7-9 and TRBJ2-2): DTGVSQNPRHKITKRGQNVTFRCDPISEHNRLYWYRQTLGQGPEFLTYFQNEAQLEKSRLLSDRFSAERPKGSFSTLEIQRTEQGDSAMYLCASSPLGGNTGELFFGEGSRLTVL.